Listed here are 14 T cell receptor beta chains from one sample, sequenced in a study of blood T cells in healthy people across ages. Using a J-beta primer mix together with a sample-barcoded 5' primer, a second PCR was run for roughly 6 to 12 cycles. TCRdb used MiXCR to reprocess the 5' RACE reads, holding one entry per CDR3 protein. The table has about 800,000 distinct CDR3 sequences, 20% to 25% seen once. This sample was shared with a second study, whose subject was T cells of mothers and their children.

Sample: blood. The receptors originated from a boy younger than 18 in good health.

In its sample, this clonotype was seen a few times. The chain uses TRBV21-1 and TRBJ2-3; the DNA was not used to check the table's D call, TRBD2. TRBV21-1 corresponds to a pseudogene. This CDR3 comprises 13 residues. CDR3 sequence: CASKRDSSDTQYF. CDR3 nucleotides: TGTGCCAGCAAAAGGGACTCCTCAGATACGCAGTATTTT.

This CDR3 is CASSSDGGDTQYF. The CDR3 DNA reads TGTGCCAGCAGTTCGGACGGAGGAGATACGCAGTATTTT. V is TRBV2 and J is TRBJ2-3, with D possibly being TRBD2 (5 bases). This CDR3 contains 13 residues. Germline V gene sequence: CDR1 SNHLY, CDR2 FYNNEI. Deletions cut 5 bases from V and 5 bases from J, with 11 bases between.

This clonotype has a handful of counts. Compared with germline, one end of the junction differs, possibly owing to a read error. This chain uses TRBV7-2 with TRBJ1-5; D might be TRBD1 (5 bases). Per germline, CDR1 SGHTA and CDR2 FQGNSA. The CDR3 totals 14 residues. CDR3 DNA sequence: TGTGTCAGCAGCTTCCAGGGTTTGGGTCAGCCCCAGCATTTT. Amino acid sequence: CVSSFQGLGQPQHF.

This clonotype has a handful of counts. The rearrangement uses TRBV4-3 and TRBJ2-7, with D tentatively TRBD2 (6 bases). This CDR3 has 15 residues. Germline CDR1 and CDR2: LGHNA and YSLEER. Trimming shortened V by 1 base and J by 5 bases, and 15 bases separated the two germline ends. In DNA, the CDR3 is TGCGCCAGCAGCCAAGCTTTTTTTTCGGGGGACGAGCAGTACTTC. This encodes CASSQAFFSGDEQYF.

The CDR3 bases are TGTGCCAGCAGCCAACTGGGGTCTAGCGGGGGTCGAGAGACCCAGTACTTC. This codes for CASSQLGSSGGRETQYF. This chain links TRBV5-4 with TRBJ2-5; 10 bases map to TRBD2. Germline loops: CDR1 SGHNT, CDR2 YYREEE (reference sequence). V lost 4 bases and J lost 4; bases outside the gene matches: 13. This CDR3 contains 17 residues.

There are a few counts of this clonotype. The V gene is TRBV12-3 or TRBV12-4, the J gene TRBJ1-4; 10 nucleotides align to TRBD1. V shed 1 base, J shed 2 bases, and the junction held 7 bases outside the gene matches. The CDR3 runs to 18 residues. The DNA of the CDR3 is TGTGCCAGCAGTTTAGGAGGGACAGGGGATATCACTAATGAAAAACTGTTTTTT. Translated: CASSLGGTGDITNEKLFF.

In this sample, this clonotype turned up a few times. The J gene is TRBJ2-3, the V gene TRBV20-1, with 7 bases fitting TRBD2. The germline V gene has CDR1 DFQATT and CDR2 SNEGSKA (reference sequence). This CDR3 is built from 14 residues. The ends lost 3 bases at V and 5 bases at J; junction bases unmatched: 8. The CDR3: CSASSRTSVDTQYF. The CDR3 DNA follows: TGCAGTGCTAGTTCCAGGACTAGTGTAGATACGCAGTATTTT.

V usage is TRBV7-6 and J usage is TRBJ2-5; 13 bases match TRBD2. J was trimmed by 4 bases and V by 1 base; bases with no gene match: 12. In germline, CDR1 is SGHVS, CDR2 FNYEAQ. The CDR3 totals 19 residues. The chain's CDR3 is CASSLVLTSGGPGGETQYF. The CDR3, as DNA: TGTGCCAGCAGCTTAGTATTGACTAGCGGGGGGCCAGGAGGAGAGACCCAGTACTTC.

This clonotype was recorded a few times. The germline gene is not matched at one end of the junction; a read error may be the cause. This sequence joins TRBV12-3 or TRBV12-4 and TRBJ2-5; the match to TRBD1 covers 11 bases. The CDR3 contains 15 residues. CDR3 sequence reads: CASSTAGTGGETRYF. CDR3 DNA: TGTGCCAGCAGTACAGCCGGGACAGGGGGAGAGACCCGGTACTTC.

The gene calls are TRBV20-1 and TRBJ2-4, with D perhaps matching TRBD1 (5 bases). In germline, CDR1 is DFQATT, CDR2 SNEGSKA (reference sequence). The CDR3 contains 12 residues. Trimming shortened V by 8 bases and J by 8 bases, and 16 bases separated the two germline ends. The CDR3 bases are TGCAGTATGGGGCAAGGGGATGACATTCAGTACTTC. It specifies CSMGQGDDIQYF.

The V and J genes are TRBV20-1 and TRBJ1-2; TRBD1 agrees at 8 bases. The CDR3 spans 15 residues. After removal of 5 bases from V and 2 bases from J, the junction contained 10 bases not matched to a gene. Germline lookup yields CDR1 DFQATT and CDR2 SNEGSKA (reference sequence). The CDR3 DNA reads TGCAGTGCTGCCTACTTCGGGACAGGAAACTATGGCTACACCTTC. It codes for CSAAYFGTGNYGYTF.

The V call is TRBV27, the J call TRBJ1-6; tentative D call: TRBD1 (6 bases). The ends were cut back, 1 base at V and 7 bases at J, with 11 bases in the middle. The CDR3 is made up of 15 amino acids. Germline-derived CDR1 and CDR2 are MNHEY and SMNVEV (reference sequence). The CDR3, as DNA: TGTGCCAGCAGTTTATGGCAGGGGATGAATTCACCCCTCCACTTT. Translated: CASSLWQGMNSPLHF.

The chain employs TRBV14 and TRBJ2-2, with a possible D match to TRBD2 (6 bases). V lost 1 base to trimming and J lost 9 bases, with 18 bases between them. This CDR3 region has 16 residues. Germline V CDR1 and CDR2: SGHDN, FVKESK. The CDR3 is CASSQAGTGRFRELFF. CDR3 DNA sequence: TGTGCCAGCAGCCAAGCCGGGACTGGACGCTTCCGGGAGCTGTTTTTT.

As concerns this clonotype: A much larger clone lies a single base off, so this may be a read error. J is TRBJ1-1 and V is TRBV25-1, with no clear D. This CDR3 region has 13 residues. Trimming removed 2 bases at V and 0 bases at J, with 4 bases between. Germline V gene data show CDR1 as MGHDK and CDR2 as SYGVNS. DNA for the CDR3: TGTGCCAGCAGTGAACAGCTGAACACTGAAGCTTTCTTT. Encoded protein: CASSEQLNTEAFF.